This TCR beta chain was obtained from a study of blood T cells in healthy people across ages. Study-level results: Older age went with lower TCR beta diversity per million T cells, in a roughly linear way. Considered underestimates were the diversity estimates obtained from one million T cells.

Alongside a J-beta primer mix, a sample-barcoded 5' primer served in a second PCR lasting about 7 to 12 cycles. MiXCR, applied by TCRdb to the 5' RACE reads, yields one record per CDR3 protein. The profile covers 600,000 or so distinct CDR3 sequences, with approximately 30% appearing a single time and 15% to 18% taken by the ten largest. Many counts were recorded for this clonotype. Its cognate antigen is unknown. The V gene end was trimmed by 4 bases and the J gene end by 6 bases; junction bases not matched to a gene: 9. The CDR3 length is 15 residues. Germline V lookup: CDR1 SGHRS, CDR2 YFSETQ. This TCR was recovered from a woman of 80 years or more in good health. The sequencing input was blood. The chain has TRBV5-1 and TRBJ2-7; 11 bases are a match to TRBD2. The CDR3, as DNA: TGCGCCAGCAGCGCTACTAGCGGGGGATTCTCCGAGCAGTACTTC. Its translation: CASSATSGGFSEQYF. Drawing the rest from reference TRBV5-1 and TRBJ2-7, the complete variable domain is KAGVTQTPRYLIKTRGQQVTLSCSPISGHRSVSWYQQTPGQGLQFLFEYFSETQRNKGNFPGRFSGRQFSNSRSEMNVSTLELGDSALYLCASSATSGGFSEQYFGPGTRLTVT.